The clone carrying this TCR beta chain was seen only once. Its cognate antigen is unknown. The data derive from a study of chemoradiotherapy in HPV16-positive cancers. Overall study: Candidate HPV-specific T-cell clones and common TCR motifs came from functional assays in a couple of HPV16-positive patients.

Findings and limits, study-wide: Only a couple of HPV16-positive patients supplied the functional HPV-specificity definition. For HPV16-positive patients, expanding HPV-responsive T cells associated with longer recurrence-free survival. Candidate HPV-specific clones and E7-related TCR motifs grew in tumor during treatment.

V lost 4 bases and J lost 2; bases outside the gene matches: 3. The CDR3 spans 16 residues. Germline lookup yields CDR1 SGHRS and CDR2 YFSETQ. Measured with immunoSEQ multiplex PCR; TCRdb has only the in-frame clones, and not every one. Of 8,500 to 10,000 clones in the sample, roughly 80% are singletons; the top ten hold roughly 10%. This rearrangement joins TRBV5-1 to TRBJ2-3; TRBD2 matches at 14 bases. The sample was collected from a patient who underwent chemoradiotherapy. This TCR came from a human donor with HPV-associated anogenital cancer. The CDR3 loop is CASSKTSGGVTDTQYF. The CDR3 coding sequence is TGCGCCAGCAGCAAGACTAGCGGGGGGGTCACAGATACGCAGTATTTT.